This T cell receptor (beta chain) was identified in a study of PD-1 blockade in classical Hodgkin lymphoma (TCRdb year 2020). In the study overall: Nivolumab dosing was 3 mg/kg intravenously every 2 weeks, continuing until either disease progression or unacceptable toxicity. To define a peripheral blood immune signature of response to PD-1 blockade in classical Hodgkin lymphoma, the study combined TCR beta sequencing with CyTOF.

A note on this clone: Its specific antigen is unknown. Within one base of it there is no much larger clone, and no base qualities were kept.

For CDR1 and CDR2, the germline V gene (reference sequence) lists GTSNPN and SVGIG. V and J are truncated by 4 bases and 0 bases respectively, leaving an intervening sequence of 9 bases. The CDR3, from cysteine to phenylalanine, totals 13 residues. The sequence is cut down to CDR3 DNA, 39 bases in frame from base 1. Overall study outcomes, separate from this receptor: Among trial patients, those achieving complete response had baseline diversity similar to that of newly diagnosed patients, while diversity was significantly lower in partial responders and progressors. The study covered only a single clinical trial cohort, and the causes of the repertoire differences, possibly disease activity or prior therapy, were still not defined. CD4+ but not CD8+ TCR diversity rose significantly by C4D1 (p=0.0027 vs p=0.16), most apparent in complete responders (p=0.02). Baseline TCR diversity was reported as lower in newly diagnosed patients than in healthy donors, and lower still in relapsed/refractory patients. Patients starting nivolumab less than 1 year after ASCT had lower diversity and were excluded from later analyses to avoid confounding by immune reconstitution.

The Qiagen DNeasy kit was used to extract genomic DNA both from unsorted PBMCs and from the negatively selected CD4+ and CD8+ fractions. TCR beta CDR3 regions were subjected to amplification by immunoSEQ multiplex PCR with primers that anneal to V and J segments. A synthetic immune receptor repertoire was used to minimize amplification bias, and any remaining bias was removed computationally after sequencing. Concerning the study's data processing: Custom Python scripts were used to quantify repertoire diversity as the Shannon entropy index. Unsorted, CD4+ and CD8+ repertoires were analyzed separately, except in combined analyses where CD4+ and CD8+ sequences were merged in silico. A clone was considered expanded if an increase in frequency of at least 2-fold after treatment relative to C1D1 was found, and a pseudocount of 0.5 was applied to clones undetected at baseline. Singleton clones were defined as clones with 0 or 1 copy at C1D1, and non-singleton clones were defined as clones with 2 or more copies. By matching protein sequences in sorted samples from the same patient, clones expanded in unsorted samples were annotated as CD4+, CD8+ or unknown. Wilcoxon tests on paired samples were used to test diversity changes from C1D1 to C4D1. In TCRdb, the immuneACCESS table is reduced to in-frame sequences with V and J assigned. These tables do not hold every clone; where another copy was compared, an unresolved V gene accounts for under half, and the others remain unexplained. V, J and clone size are those of that table, while D and trimming were read from the DNA. Recorded for this sample are about 9,000 clones; about four fifths of them occurred a single time. About 12% of the sample lies in the top ten.

The meaning of the sample's time point label: cycle 1 day 1 (C1D1), immediately before nivolumab initiation. Every trial patient had relapsed after autologous stem cell transplantation, and cohorts A, B and C differed in prior brentuximab vedotin exposure. CD4+ T cells were purified from thawed PBMCs by magnetic negative selection with a Miltenyi CD4+ T cell isolation kit. The trial cohort was composed of over 50 patients with relapsed/refractory classical Hodgkin lymphoma, for whom complete response, partial response or progressive disease was recorded as best overall response. In the multi-cohort phase II CheckMate 205 trial, trial patients received single-agent nivolumab. Best overall response was determined by an independent review committee according to the 2007 International Working Group response criteria. PBMCs from the trial were collected at three points: immediately before nivolumab initiation (C1D1), and during therapy at cycle 2 day 1 and cycle 4 day 1. After peripheral blood was drawn into 8 mL Vacutainer Cell Preparation Tubes, PBMCs were isolated by centrifugation and then cryopreserved. Purified CD4+ and CD8+ fractions were generated only in cases for which an additional PBMC sample was available. Magnetically labelled cells were depleted on LS columns in a quadroMACS separator, and the flow-through was collected as the purified fraction.

The chain is made from TRBV30 and TRBJ1-1; the best D guess is TRBD1, with 6 bases matching. Specimen: CD4+ T cells from blood, collected at baseline. The origin of this receptor is a human donor with classical Hodgkin lymphoma. CDR3 reads: CAWKWTVNTEAFF. In nucleotides, the sequence is TGTGCCTGGAAGTGGACAGTGAACACTGAAGCTTTCTTT.